Listed here are 19 T cell receptor beta chains from one sample, sequenced in a study of blood T cell repertoires in COVID-19 (dated by TCRdb to the early 2020s). The library relied on the immunoSEQ multiplex PCR assay. TCRdb obtained this table from immuneACCESS and retained in-frame rearrangements with V and J assigned. These tables miss some clones; where compared with another copy, unresolved V genes account for less than half of the shortfall, and the remainder is unexplained. The sample table records 200,000 to 250,000 clones; about 88% of these occur just once. Roughly 2.8% of the sample is in the top ten clones. The sample taken for sequencing was PBMCs or T cells enriched from blood (not recorded which). The receptors shown here come from a woman aged 25 to 39 who had recovered from COVID-19.

The chain recombines TRBV13 with TRBJ1-2; 7 nucleotides match TRBD1. CDR3 length equals 17 residues. The germline V gene has CDR1 PRHDT and CDR2 FYEKMQ (reference sequence). V trimming: 0 bases; J trimming: 4 bases; junction bases outside the gene matches: 11. As DNA, the CDR3 is TGTGCCAGCAGCTTAGGCCTTTCTAAGGGGGCAGCCTATGGCTACACCTTC. It specifies CASSLGLSKGAAYGYTF.

The chain is built from TRBV29-1 and TRBJ1-1; D is unresolved. Germline V gene data show CDR1 as SQVTM and CDR2 as ANQGSEA. Between the trimmed V and J ends, which lost 3 bases and 4 bases, there was a span of 21 bases. The CDR3 runs to 16 residues. The CDR3 DNA is TGCAGCGTTGATTCGGGATCGAATTGGGCCGGCACTGAAGCTTTCTTT. Encoded protein: CSVDSGSNWAGTEAFF.

V and J are TRBV9 and TRBJ2-3; TRBD1 matches 9 bases. CDR1 is SGDLS and CDR2 is YYNGEE in the germline V gene. J lost 4 bases, V lost 0 bases, and 3 bases had no gene match. The CDR3 runs to 15 residues. The CDR3 loop is CASSVVTGGPDTQYF. CDR3 DNA: TGTGCCAGCAGCGTAGTAACAGGGGGCCCAGATACGCAGTATTTT.

Worth noting for this clone: A read error may produce the germline difference seen at one junction end. CDR3 DNA: TGCGCCGGCAGCTTGTTCATTCCGGGACTAGCGGAGAAAACAGATACGCAGTATTTT. As protein: CAGSLFIPGLAEKTDTQYF. This chain joins TRBV5-1 and TRBJ2-3; TRBD2 agrees at 11 bases. The length of the CDR3 is 19 residues. Germline CDR1 is SGHRS and CDR2 is YFSETQ. Drawing the rest from reference TRBV5-1 and TRBJ2-3, the complete variable domain is KAGVTQTPRYLIKTRGQQVTLSCSPISGHRSVSWYQQTPGQGLQFLFEYFSETQRNKGNFPGRFSGRQFSNSRSEMNVSTLELGDSALYLCAGSLFIPGLAEKTDTQYFGPGTRLTVL.

This clone has only a few counts. This rearrangement joins TRBV6-2 or TRBV6-3 to TRBJ1-1; no definite D call. V lost 0 bases and J lost 1, with 6 bases in between. The V gene's germline CDR1 is MNHEY and CDR2 SVGEGT. The CDR3 is 14 residues long. The CDR3 sequence: CASSYSQENTEAFF. CDR3 in DNA: TGTGCCAGCAGTTACTCCCAGGAGAACACTGAAGCTTTCTTT.

The gene calls are TRBV5-1 and TRBJ2-5; weak D call: TRBD2 (7 bases). Germline loops: CDR1 SGHRS, CDR2 YFSETQ. The CDR3 totals 15 residues. V was cut by 0 bases and J by 2 bases, with 11 bases left in between. CDR3 in amino acids: CASSLGGGEQETQYF. The CDR3 DNA sequence: TGCGCCAGCAGCTTGGGCGGGGGCGAACAAGAGACCCAGTACTTC.

The CDR3 here is CASNDAWTGSNQPQHF. The CDR3 bases are TGTGCCAGCAACGACGCTTGGACAGGGAGCAATCAGCCCCAGCATTTT. The rearrangement joins TRBV2 to TRBJ1-5; 8 bases are a match to TRBD1. This CDR3 comprises 16 residues. CDR1 SNHLY and CDR2 FYNNEI come from the germline V gene. V shed 7 bases, J shed 1 base, and the junction held 9 bases outside the gene matches. The whole variable domain, remainder taken from reference TRBV2 and TRBJ1-5, is EPEVTQTPSHQVTQMGQEVILRCVPISNHLYFYWYRQILGQKVEFLVSFYNNEISEKSEIFDDQFSVERPDGSNFTLKIRSTKLEDSAMYFCASNDAWTGSNQPQHFGDGTRLSIL.

The chain is built from TRBV5-1 and TRBJ1-1; no definite D call. The CDR3 consists of 13 residues. Trimming pared 2 bases from V and 1 base from J, leaving 6 bases between. Germline loops: CDR1 SGHRS, CDR2 YFSETQ. The CDR3 DNA is TGCGCCAGCAGCTTTAACAGGAACACTGAAGCTTTCTTT. Amino acids: CASSFNRNTEAFF.

V and J are TRBV10-3 and TRBJ2-5; 9 bases map to TRBD1. The germline V gene has CDR1 ENHRY and CDR2 SYGVKD. The CDR3 runs to 13 residues. The V and J ends lost 11 bases and 4 bases, in that order; junction bases with no gene match: 8. The CDR3 coding sequence is TGTGCCCATCGGGGACAGGGAGGAGAGACCCAGTACTTC. This translates into CAHRGQGGETQYF.

The chain couples TRBV4-1 to TRBJ2-7; D might be TRBD2 (7 bases). The CDR3 sequence is 16 residues long. Germline loops: CDR1 MGHRA, CDR2 YSYEKL. The V end was cut by 0 bases, the J end by 3 bases, with 15 bases between. As DNA, the CDR3 is TGCGCCAGCAGCCAAGACCCCGGGGGGCGCTTCTACGAGCAGTACTTC. It specifies CASSQDPGGRFYEQYF.

The rearrangement uses TRBV20-1 and TRBJ2-5; 7 bases are shared with TRBD2. Germline V gene data show CDR1 as DFQATT and CDR2 as SNEGSKA (reference sequence). After removal of 3 bases from V and 5 bases from J, the junction contained 6 bases not matched to a gene. This CDR3 has 13 amino acids. This chain's CDR3 is CSASWGGTETQYF. CDR3 in DNA: TGCAGTGCTAGTTGGGGAGGGACGGAGACCCAGTACTTC.

The V call is TRBV11-3, the J call TRBJ1-2; 8 bases match TRBD1. The CDR3 runs 12 residues. The ends lost 5 bases at V and 8 bases at J; junction bases unmatched: 4. Germline values: CDR1 SGHNT, CDR2 YENEEA. CDR3 DNA sequence: TGTGCCAGCAGCGCAGGGGGCGCCGGCTACACCTTC. This codes for CASSAGGAGYTF.

V gene TRBV19 combines with J gene TRBJ1-1; 9 positions match TRBD1. V shed 5 bases and J 6 bases; nucleotides not matched to a gene: 10. In germline, CDR1 is LNHDA, CDR2 SQIVND (reference sequence). CDR3 length equals 15 residues. DNA of the CDR3: TGTGCCAGTAGTTCTCCGGGACAGGGATTGTCTGAAGCTTTCTTT. Protein sequence: CASSSPGQGLSEAFF.

This clone was seen once. CDR3 in DNA: TGCGCCAGCAGCATCGGGGGTAGCTCCTACGAGCAGTACTTC. Translated: CASSIGGSSYEQYF. This chain uses TRBV5-1 with TRBJ2-7; D is perhaps TRBD2 (6 bases). The CDR3 loop spans 14 amino acids. Germline values: CDR1 SGHRS, CDR2 YFSETQ. V shed 4 bases and J shed 0 bases, with 11 bases lying between them.

V is TRBV7-2 and J is TRBJ2-2; D perhaps matches TRBD1 (6 bases). Germline loops: CDR1 SGHTA, CDR2 FQGNSA. Trimming stripped 5 bases from V and 4 bases from J, with 17 bases between. This CDR3 comprises 16 residues. This CDR3 reads CASSDGQRVLTGELFF. The CDR3 region has the DNA TGTGCCAGCAGCGATGGACAGAGGGTACTCACCGGGGAGCTGTTTTTT.

The chain is built from TRBV7-2 and TRBJ1-5, with 9 bases fitting TRBD1. This CDR3 region has 14 residues. V lost 6 bases, J lost 6 bases, and 6 bases stayed unmatched. The germline CDR1 and CDR2 sequences are SGHTA and FQGNSA. CDR3 amino acids: CASSSQGARQPQHF. The CDR3 DNA is TGTGCCAGCAGTTCACAGGGGGCGCGTCAGCCCCAGCATTTT.

This sequence joins TRBV24-1 and TRBJ1-1; D not resolved. In germline, CDR1 is KGHDR, CDR2 SFDVKD. The length of the CDR3 is 15 residues. Trimming took 5 bases from V and 4 from J, leaving 16 bases between them. CDR3 loop: CATSAPPGVSTEAFF. The DNA for the CDR3 is TGTGCCACCAGTGCCCCCCCGGGAGTAAGCACTGAAGCTTTCTTT.

The chain couples TRBV7-2 to TRBJ2-5; weak D call: TRBD2 (7 bases). Deletions cut 1 base from V and 9 bases from J, with 18 bases between. CDR3 length equals 15 residues. The germline V gene encodes CDR1 SGHTA and CDR2 FQGNSA. The CDR3 bases are TGTGCCAGCAGCTTAGGAGGGTTTCGGGGGGCGGCCCAGTACTTC. It yields the protein CASSLGGFRGAAQYF.

V usage is TRBV7-2 and J usage is TRBJ2-2; 7 positions match TRBD1. With V trimmed by 4 bases and J by 8 bases, 4 bases remained unmatched. The CDR3 sequence is 13 residues long. Looked up from germline, CDR1 is SGHTA and CDR2 is FQGNSA. CDR3 nucleotides: TGTGCCAGCAGCTCCGGGACAGCTGGGGAGCTGTTTTTT. It codes for CASSSGTAGELFF.